What follows are 16 T cell receptor beta chains derived from one specimen sequenced in a study of blood T cell repertoires in COVID-19. Profiled with immunoSEQ multiplex PCR; TCRdb holds only in-frame clones, not every one. The sample records more than 100,000 clones, around nine tenths being singletons. The sample taken for sequencing was peripheral blood. Source of these receptors: a man aged 45-60 years with active or convalescent COVID-19.

This chain joins TRBV6-5 and TRBJ2-7, with D possibly being TRBD1 (6 bases). CDR1 and CDR2 (germline): MNHEY, SVGAGI. Trimming left V 8 bases short and J 6 bases short, with 23 bases between. The length of the CDR3 is 15 residues. DNA of the CDR3: TGTGCCAGCGAAGTACCGGACAGTCCGAGGTCCGAGCAGTACTTC. As protein: CASEVPDSPRSEQYF.

V and J are TRBV2 and TRBJ2-5; 9 bases map to TRBD2. CDR3 length equals 15 residues. Losses at the gene ends were 3 bases for V and 5 bases for J; bases not matched to a gene: 7. Germline assignment: CDR1 SNHLY and CDR2 FYNNEI. CDR3 sequence reads: CASSEGSGGVETQYF. In DNA, the CDR3 is TGTGCCAGCAGTGAGGGTAGCGGGGGTGTGGAGACCCAGTACTTC.

This chain connects TRBV3-1 (or the pseudogene TRBV3-2) to TRBJ2-1, with 9 bases aligning to TRBD2. The ends lost 3 bases at V and 8 bases at J; junction bases unmatched: 2. Germline CDR1 is LGHDT and CDR2 is YNNKEL (reference sequence). The length of the CDR3 is 13 residues. This CDR3 is CASSQGTSYEQFF. CDR3 nucleotides: TGTGCCAGCAGCCAGGGGACTAGCTATGAGCAGTTCTTC.

The rearrangement joins TRBV19 to TRBJ1-2; 8 bases map to TRBD1. This CDR3 comprises 14 residues. From germline, CDR1 is LNHDA and CDR2 SQIVND (reference sequence). The junction had 13 bases not matched to a gene; V was cut back by 9 bases and J by 7 bases. Here the CDR3 reads CASQLNQGAFGYTF. The CDR3 DNA reads TGTGCCAGCCAGCTCAATCAGGGGGCCTTTGGCTACACCTTC.

The chain is built from TRBV6-5 and TRBJ1-3; possibly TRBD1 for D (5 bases). The germline gives CDR1 MNHEY, CDR2 SVGAGI. The CDR3 has 15 residues. Between the trimmed V and J ends, which lost 4 bases and 4 bases, there was a span of 14 bases. In DNA form, the CDR3 reads TGTGCCAGCAGTTCCCCCAGGGCCGCCGGAAACACCATATATTTT. Its protein is CASSSPRAAGNTIYF.

A single count supports this clone. This rearrangement joins TRBV4-1 to TRBJ1-6, with 9 positions matching TRBD1. V was pared by 0 bases and J by 8 bases, with 2 bases of the junction left unmatched. The CDR3 totals 15 residues. Germline loops: CDR1 MGHRA, CDR2 YSYEKL. CDR3 loop: CASSQEGTGHSPLHF. The DNA for the CDR3 is TGCGCCAGCAGCCAAGAGGGGACAGGGCATTCACCCCTCCACTTT.

V gene TRBV20-1 combines with J gene TRBJ2-1; TRBD2 matches 7 bases. In germline, CDR1 is DFQATT, CDR2 SNEGSKA (reference sequence). The CDR3 sequence is 15 residues long. With 3 bases clipped from V and 0 bases from J, the junction kept 5 bases outside the gene matches. CDR3 DNA: TGCAGTGCTAGTGGGGCGGGGGACTCCTACAATGAGCAGTTCTTC. Encoded protein: CSASGAGDSYNEQFF.

This chain uses TRBV28 with TRBJ2-1, with 7 bases identical to TRBD2. Germline CDR1 and CDR2: MDHEN and SYDVKM. There are 15 residues in the CDR3. The V segment lost 3 bases and the J segment 6 bases; nucleotides outside the gene matches: 8. This CDR3 is CASSFVASGINEQFF. The DNA of the CDR3 is TGTGCCAGCAGTTTTGTGGCTAGCGGCATCAATGAGCAGTTCTTC. Together with reference TRBV28 and TRBJ2-1, the CDR3 gives the full variable domain: DVKVTQSSRYLVKRTGEKVFLECVQDMDHENMFWYRQDPGLGLRLIYFSYDVKMKEKGDIPEGYSVSREKKERFSLILESASTNQTSMYLCASSFVASGINEQFFGPGTRLTVL.

The genes are TRBV29-1 and TRBJ2-7; D gene uncertain. Trimming removed 4 bases at V and 0 bases at J, with 10 bases between. The length of the CDR3 is 13 residues. Germline V gene lookup returns CDR1 SQVTM and CDR2 ANQGSEA. The CDR3 region is CSVVSRSSYEQYF. CDR3 nucleotides: TGCAGCGTTGTAAGCAGGTCCTCCTACGAGCAGTACTTC.

CDR3 amino acids: CASSPLTGVSLASTGELFF. CDR3 nucleotide sequence: TGTGCCAGCAGTCCCCTGACAGGGGTTTCGTTAGCATCCACCGGGGAGCTGTTTTTT. The genes are TRBV6-6 and TRBJ2-2; 8 bases fit TRBD1. There are 19 residues in the CDR3. CDR1 and CDR2 (germline): MNHNY, SVGAGI (reference sequence). Trimming removed 5 bases from V and 4 bases from J; junction bases left unmatched: 18.

The count of this clone is one. CDR3 amino acids: CASSRYTGADTQYF. CDR3 DNA: TGTGCCAGCAGCCGTTACACAGGGGCCGATACGCAGTATTTT. V is TRBV3-1 (or the pseudogene TRBV3-2) and J is TRBJ2-3; 7 nucleotides match TRBD1. The junction had 7 bases not matched to a gene; V was cut back by 4 bases and J by 6 bases. The length of the CDR3 is 14 residues. Germline assignment: CDR1 LGHDT and CDR2 YNNKEL (reference sequence).

The chain joins TRBV7-6 to TRBJ1-5; D is ambiguous. CDR1 SGHVS and CDR2 FNYEAQ come from the germline V gene. The CDR3 is made up of 13 amino acids. Trimming cost V 0 bases and J 4 bases, with 4 bases left between them. CDR3 bases: TGTGCCAGCAGCTTAGCTCTGAATCAGCCCCAGCATTTT. Translating gives CASSLALNQPQHF.

The chain combines TRBV3-1 (or the pseudogene TRBV3-2) with TRBJ2-7; unclear D gene. Per the germline V gene, CDR1 is LGHDT and CDR2 is YNNKEL (reference sequence). V lost 5 bases and J lost 0, with 11 bases in between. The CDR3 is 14 residues long. The CDR3 is CASSISHSSYEQYF. Here the CDR3 DNA reads TGTGCCAGCAGCATTAGCCATAGCTCCTACGAGCAGTACTTC.

The chain links TRBV5-1 to TRBJ2-3; weak D call: TRBD2 (6 bases). CDR1 and CDR2 from the germline V gene are SGHRS and YFSETQ. This CDR3 has 14 residues. The V and J ends lost 3 bases and 6 bases respectively, with 14 bases between them. CDR3 sequence (DNA): TGCGCCAGCAGCTCAGTCGCGACTAGTGATACGCAGTATTTT. This translates into CASSSVATSDTQYF.

In its sample, this clone was seen once. V and J are TRBV9 and TRBJ2-1; D possibly corresponds to TRBD2 (6 bases). The CDR3 consists of 16 residues. Germline lookup yields CDR1 SGDLS and CDR2 YYNGEE. V lost 0 bases, J lost 10 bases, and 20 bases lay in between. The CDR3 region has the DNA TGTGCCAGCAGCGTAGGTGCCTCAGTGGTCCTAGCGGAGCAGTTCTTC. Its protein is CASSVGASVVLAEQFF.

The rearrangement links TRBV5-1 to TRBJ2-7, with D possibly TRBD2 on 6 matching bases. This CDR3 is 16 amino acids long. Trimming cost V 4 bases and J 0 bases, with 17 bases left between them. Per the germline V gene, CDR1 is SGHRS and CDR2 is YFSETQ. CDR3 sequence: CASSREADRSSYEQYF. The CDR3 DNA sequence: TGCGCCAGCAGCAGGGAGGCCGATCGTAGCTCCTACGAGCAGTACTTC.